This T cell receptor (beta chain) was captured in a study of CD8+CD57+ T cells in acquired aplastic anemia. Study-level findings and limits: Patients shared about 30 CD8+ CDR3 sequences with controls.

Germline V CDR1 and CDR2: SGHTA, FQGTGA. The CDR3 has 16 amino acids. About this clonotype itself: Antigen specificity is unknown. A junction end diverges from the germline sequence, so it may reflect a read error.

The use of genomic DNA as template underpinned the TCR beta VDJ and CDR3 profiling. Each CDR3 protein gets one entry after TCRdb re-called the reads with MiXCR. The sample has about 420,000 distinct CDR3 sequences, about two thirds seen once; the top ten hold 4%. Source material: sorted CD4+, CD8+, or CD8+CD57+ T cells (not recorded which) from PBMCs. This clonotype originated in a human donor in good health, serving as a control. The chain combines TRBV7-3 with TRBJ1-2, with D possibly TRBD1 on 5 matching bases. DNA of the CDR3: TGTGCCAGCAGCCACGGGGTCCAAGGGACGCAGTACTTCTACACCTTT. It is translated as CASSHGVQGTQYFYTF.